The present entry profiles one TCR beta chain with its context. The antigen remains undetermined. These data belong to a study of T cells in pancreatic ductal adenocarcinoma. Surgery without prior neoadjuvant therapy was the treatment of the selected pancreatic ductal adenocarcinoma patients. Study findings and constraints: The resected cohort was biased toward the minority with early-stage disease. Compared with tumor, blood showed more total productive templates and about 8-fold more clonotypes.

The method was immunoSEQ multiplex PCR; TCRdb's version includes in-frame clones alone and lacks a portion of them. The repertoire consists of over 90,000 clones, with nearly 95% occurring once and the leading ten covering roughly 3%. CDR1 and CDR2 (germline): SGHVS, FQNEAQ. This CDR3 comprises 16 residues. The V gene end was trimmed by 5 bases and the J gene end by 3 bases; junction bases not matched to a gene: 9. The chain has TRBV7-8 and TRBJ2-7, with 11 bases fitting TRBD2. This TCR derives from a human donor with pancreatic ductal adenocarcinoma. Sequencing was performed on PBMCs. The CDR3 DNA sequence: TGTGCCAGCAGCCACCCGACTAGCGGGATCCACTACGAGCAGTACTTC. The encoded protein is CASSHPTSGIHYEQYF.